Presented here are 13 T cell receptor beta chains from one specimen sequenced in a study of T cell repertoires in cytomegalovirus infection. One entry per CDR3 protein, called by TCRdb with MiXCR from the reads. Among approximately 250,000 distinct CDR3 sequences listed, around 9% were seen once. The sample was PBMCs. The receptor set was obtained from a human donor in good health (CMV status not recorded). Some clones in this sample may be carry-over from other donors' samples.

The table lists this clonotype with many counts. The J gene is TRBJ2-3, the V gene TRBV7-2; perhaps TRBD2 as D (6 bases). CDR1 is SGHTA, CDR2 FQGNSA, per germline. V lost 8 bases, J lost 4 bases, and 16 bases lay in between. The length of the CDR3 is 14 residues. The CDR3 region is CASARAGRPDTQYF. Here the CDR3 DNA reads TGTGCCAGCGCCAGGGCAGGGAGGCCAGATACGCAGTATTTT.

This clonotype was detected only a few times. The rearrangement joins TRBV6-1 to TRBJ2-7; D remains unclear. The V gene's germline CDR1 is MNHNS and CDR2 SASEGT. The CDR3 has 12 residues. The germline V and J ends were trimmed by 6 bases and 2 bases, with 8 bases remaining between them. CDR3 sequence reads: CASRESPYEQYF. The CDR3, as DNA: TGTGCCAGCAGGGAGAGCCCCTACGAGCAGTACTTC.

This clonotype was counted many times. This chain connects TRBV27 to TRBJ1-5, with 7 bases fitting TRBD1. V shed 6 bases and J 6 bases; nucleotides not matched to a gene: 5. The V gene's germline CDR1 is MNHEY and CDR2 SMNVEV (reference sequence). This CDR3 has 13 amino acids. CDR3 nucleotides: TGTGCCAGCAGAAAAACAGGGGCTCAGCCCCAGCATTTT. Residues: CASRKTGAQPQHF.

Many counts were recorded for this clonotype. The junction departs from the called germline gene at one end, perhaps through a read error. CDR3: CASSQGGASTGYTF. The CDR3 region has the DNA TGTGCCAGCAGCCAGGGGGGGGCCTCTACTGGCTACACCTTC. This sequence joins TRBV4-1 and TRBJ1-2, with TRBD1 matching 7 bases. CDR1 is MGHRA and CDR2 is YSYEKL in the germline V gene. The CDR3 is made up of 14 amino acids.

This clonotype has ten or more counts. V and J are TRBV7-2 and TRBJ2-1; D gene ambiguous. V was pared by 3 bases and J by 13 bases, with 16 bases between. Germline V gene lookup returns CDR1 SGHTA and CDR2 FQGNSA. The CDR3 is 13 residues long. As DNA, the CDR3 is TGTGCCAGCAGCTTGGCCCCGGATCCTATTCAGTTCTTC. Amino acids: CASSLAPDPIQFF.

This clonotype was counted many times. The rearrangement links TRBV7-2 to TRBJ1-3; D unclear. The CDR3 consists of 15 residues. V was pared by 1 base and J by 8 bases, with 15 bases between. Germline V lookup: CDR1 SGHTA, CDR2 FQGNSA. The DNA of the CDR3 is TGTGCCAGCAGCTTAGGAACGGCGGGAGGAGACACCATATATTTT. This translates into CASSLGTAGGDTIYF.

This clonotype was found a few times. V and J are TRBV7-8 and TRBJ2-6; TRBD2 agrees at 8 bases. The V and J ends lost 1 base and 2 bases, in that order; junction bases with no gene match: 1. Germline V gene lookup returns CDR1 SGHVS and CDR2 FQNEAQ. The CDR3 is 16 amino acids. The CDR3 region is CASSLGGGTGANVLTF. The CDR3 nucleotides are TGTGCCAGCAGCTTAGGCGGGGGGACTGGGGCCAACGTCCTGACTTTC.

This clonotype was seen many times. This chain joins TRBV19 and TRBJ2-7, with D perhaps TRBD2 (5 bases). The CDR3 extends over 13 amino acids. The ends were cut back, 9 bases at V and 3 bases at J, with 15 bases in the middle. CDR1 is LNHDA and CDR2 is SQIVND in the germline V gene (reference sequence). The CDR3 region is CASAGTVGYEQYF. In DNA form, the CDR3 reads TGTGCCAGCGCGGGCACCGTTGGCTACGAGCAGTACTTC.

The J gene is TRBJ1-2, the V gene TRBV6-6; D uncertain. The CDR3 covers 14 residues. The germline gives CDR1 MNHNY, CDR2 SVGAGI (reference sequence). V was pared by 4 bases and J by 4 bases, with 13 bases between. Written as DNA, the CDR3 is TGTGCCAGCAGTTGGAGCGGGTCGGGCTATGGCTACACCTTC. Translated: CASSWSGSGYGYTF.

This chain links TRBV20-1 with TRBJ2-5, with TRBD2 matching 13 bases. This CDR3 is built from 16 residues. Germline V gives CDR1 DFQATT, CDR2 SNEGSKA (reference sequence). Trimming cost V 2 bases and J 5 bases; bases outside gene matches: 8. The CDR3 nucleotides are TGCAGTGCTAGACTACTAGCGGGAGGGCCCTGGGAGACCCAGTACTTC. It specifies CSARLLAGGPWETQYF.

J is TRBJ2-7 and V is TRBV20-1; a weak D match, TRBD1 (6 bases). This CDR3 comprises 15 residues. Germline V lookup: CDR1 DFQATT, CDR2 SNEGSKA (reference sequence). With 0 bases removed from V and 2 bases from J, the gap between germline ends came to 14 bases. The CDR3 region is CSAREPGTRAYEQYF. DNA for the CDR3: TGCAGTGCTAGAGAACCCGGGACACGAGCCTACGAGCAGTACTTC.

This clonotype was recorded at least ten times. The chain joins TRBV7-2 to TRBJ2-7; 11 nucleotides agree with TRBD2. The V and J ends lost 10 bases and 4 bases, in that order; junction bases with no gene match: 12. The germline V gene encodes CDR1 SGHTA and CDR2 FQGNSA. The CDR3 covers 15 residues. The DNA for the CDR3 is TGTGCCACCAGAATGGCCGGGACTAGCGGATACGAGCAGTACTTC. It encodes CATRMAGTSGYEQYF.

This clonotype was observed at least ten times. The chain recombines TRBV7-2 with TRBJ2-1, with D possibly called TRBD1 or TRBD2 (5 bases each). V dropped 4 bases and J dropped 10 bases, with 8 bases sitting between them. Germline V CDR1 and CDR2: SGHTA, FQGNSA. The CDR3 covers 11 residues. The CDR3 spells CASSSGTEQFF. The CDR3 DNA sequence: TGTGCCAGCAGCTCTGGGACCGAGCAGTTCTTC.